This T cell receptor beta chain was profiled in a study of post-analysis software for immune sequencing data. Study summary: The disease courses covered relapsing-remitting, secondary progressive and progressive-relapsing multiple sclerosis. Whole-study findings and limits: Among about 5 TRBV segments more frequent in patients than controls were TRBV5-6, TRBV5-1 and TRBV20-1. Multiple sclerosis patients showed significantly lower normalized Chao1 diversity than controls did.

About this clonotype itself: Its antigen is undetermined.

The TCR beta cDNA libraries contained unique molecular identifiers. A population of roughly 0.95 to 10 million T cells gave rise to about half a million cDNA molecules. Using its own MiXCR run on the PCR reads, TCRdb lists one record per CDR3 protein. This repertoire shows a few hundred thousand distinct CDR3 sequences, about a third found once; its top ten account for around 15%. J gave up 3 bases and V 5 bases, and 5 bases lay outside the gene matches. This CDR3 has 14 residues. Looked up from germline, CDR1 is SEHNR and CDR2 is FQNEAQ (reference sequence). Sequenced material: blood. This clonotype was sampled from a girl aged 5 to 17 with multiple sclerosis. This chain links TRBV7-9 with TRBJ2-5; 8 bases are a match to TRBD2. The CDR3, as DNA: TGTGCCAGCAGCGCGGGACTAGAAGAAGAGACCCAGTACTTC. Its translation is CASSAGLEEETQYF.